This T cell receptor (beta chain) derives from a study of Graves' ophthalmopathy and Graves' hyperthyroidism. This clonotype was counted many times. Investigators amplified TCR beta CDR3 regions from RNA transcripts. The first round was an RT-PCR with HTBI primers, and the second round was a multiplex PCR. TCRdb re-derived calls from the multiplex PCR reads in MiXCR, one entry per CDR3 protein. The profile shows 300,000 to 400,000 distinct CDR3 sequences, 15% to 20% of them singletons. V was pared by 5 bases and J by 1 base, with 11 bases between. The CDR3 sequence is 14 residues long. The V gene's germline CDR1 is SNHLY and CDR2 FYNNEI.

The TCR sequence derives from an adult man with Graves' ophthalmopathy. The chain joins TRBV2 to TRBJ1-2; the D gene is possibly TRBD1 (5 bases). The sequenced sample was peripheral blood. The DNA for the CDR3 is TGTGCCAGCAGTAGGGCAGGGTTTAACTATGGCTACACCTTC. It codes for CASSRAGFNYGYTF.